This is a list of T cell receptor beta chains from one sample in a study of blood T cell repertoires in COVID-19. Assay: immunoSEQ multiplex PCR; the TCRdb copy retains only in-frame clones and omits some. The table has about 300,000 clones, roughly 92% seen once. Sequenced sample: peripheral blood. The receptors here all came from a woman in her 30s with COVID-19, enrolled during active disease. Both conserved end residues are part of each CDR3. D genes are given only for firm matches. Some rows have no size entry. The others give once, few or many, or a class for an expanded clone.

D: TRBD2
size: -
J: TRBJ2-1
V: TRBV19
CDR3: CASRDKREVRNEQFF
DNA: TGTGCCAGTAGGGATAAGCGGGAGGTGAGAAATGAGCAGTTCTTC

D: -
size: once
J: TRBJ1-1
V: TRBV2
CDR3: CASRTDSLNTEAFF
DNA: TGTGCCAGCAGAACCGACAGTTTGAACACTGAAGCTTTCTTT

D: TRBD1
size: -
J: TRBJ1-1
V: TRBV10-1
CDR3: CASRTDRGQGTEAFF
DNA: TGCGCCAGTCGAACGGACAGGGGGCAAGGGACTGAAGCTTTCTTT

D: -
size: -
J: TRBJ1-1
V: TRBV29-1
CDR3: CSVGITGSEAFF
DNA: TGCAGCGTTGGGATAACAGGGAGTGAAGCTTTCTTT

D: -
size: -
J: TRBJ1-5
V: TRBV2
CDR3: CASGEEYNQPQHF
DNA: TGTGCCAGCGGAGAGGAGTACAATCAGCCCCAGCATTTT

D: -
size: -
J: TRBJ2-7
V: TRBV5-1
CDR3: CASSFWAGTSSYEQYF
DNA: TGCGCCAGCAGCTTCTGGGCAGGGACAAGCTCCTACGAGCAGTACTTC

D: -
size: once
J: TRBJ2-1
V: TRBV6-6
CDR3: CASSYSLAGNEQFF
DNA: TGTGCCAGCAGTTACTCGCTAGCTGGCAATGAGCAGTTCTTC

D: TRBD1
size: -
J: TRBJ1-1
V: TRBV10-1
CDR3: CASRGTGDTEAFF
DNA: TGCGCCAGCAGGGGAACAGGGGACACTGAAGCTTTCTTT

D: -
size: -
J: TRBJ1-1
V: TRBV6-5
CDR3: CASSYEWGAEAFF
DNA: TGTGCCAGCAGTTATGAGTGGGGCGCTGAAGCTTTCTTT

D: -
size: -
J: TRBJ2-1
V: TRBV28
CDR3: CAIRRSGFSSYNEQFF
DNA: TGTGCCATCCGCCGTTCCGGTTTTAGCTCCTACAATGAGCAGTTCTTC

D: -
size: -
J: TRBJ2-1
V: TRBV3-1/TRBV3-2
CDR3: CASREGSYNEQFF
DNA: TGTGCCAGCAGGGAGGGGTCCTACAATGAGCAGTTCTTC

D: TRBD1
size: -
J: TRBJ2-1
V: TRBV7-9
CDR3: CASSVWGQAIYEQFF
DNA: TGTGCCAGCAGCGTCTGGGGACAGGCGATCTATGAGCAGTTCTTC

D: -
size: -
J: TRBJ2-1
V: TRBV14
CDR3: CASSQEFLPNEQFF
DNA: TGTGCCAGCAGCCAAGAATTCCTACCTAATGAGCAGTTCTTC

D: TRBD2
size: -
J: TRBJ2-7
V: TRBV19
CDR3: CASSIQAGAYEQYF
DNA: TGTGCCAGTAGTATACAAGCGGGAGCCTACGAGCAGTACTTC

D: -
size: -
J: TRBJ2-7
V: TRBV13
CDR3: CASRTSTGLYEQYF
DNA: TGTGCCAGCAGGACTTCGACAGGCCTCTACGAGCAGTACTTC

D: -
size: -
J: TRBJ1-3
V: TRBV5-1
CDR3: CASSLDRPGNTIYF
DNA: TGCGCCAGCAGCTTGGACAGACCTGGAAACACCATATATTTT

D: -
size: -
J: TRBJ2-2
V: TRBV24-1
CDR3: CATSDSGAQSTGELFF
DNA: TGTGCCACCAGTGATTCAGGGGCGCAAAGCACCGGGGAGCTGTTTTTT

D: -
size: -
J: TRBJ2-1
V: TRBV30
CDR3: CAWSSEVEQFF
DNA: TGTGCCTGGAGTAGTGAGGTCGAGCAGTTCTTC

D: -
size: once
J: TRBJ1-5
V: TRBV11-2
CDR3: CASSLDRGGNSNQPQHF
DNA: TGTGCCAGCAGCTTAGATCGCGGAGGCAACAGCAATCAGCCCCAGCATTTT

D: -
size: -
J: TRBJ2-3
V: TRBV19
CDR3: CASSPGTTSTDTQYF
DNA: TGTGCCAGTAGTCCCGGGACAACTAGCACAGATACGCAGTATTTT

D: -
size: -
J: TRBJ2-3
V: TRBV10-2
CDR3: CASSETRMTRAFTDTQYF
DNA: TGCGCCAGCAGTGAGACAAGGATGACTAGGGCCTTCACAGATACGCAGTATTTT

D: TRBD1
size: -
J: TRBJ1-2
V: TRBV5-1
CDR3: CASSLGDSQTNYGYTF
DNA: TGCGCCAGCAGCTTGGGGGACAGCCAGACTAACTATGGCTACACCTTC

D: -
size: -
J: TRBJ1-1
V: TRBV12-3/TRBV12-4
CDR3: CASSGIWDTEAFF
DNA: TGTGCCAGCTCAGGGATCTGGGACACTGAAGCTTTCTTT

D: -
size: -
J: TRBJ2-5
V: TRBV3-1/TRBV3-2
CDR3: CASSSQGKETQYF
DNA: TGTGCCAGCAGCTCCCAGGGGAAAGAGACCCAGTACTTC

D: TRBD1
size: -
J: TRBJ1-4
V: TRBV5-6
CDR3: CASSLEGTGKEEKLFF
DNA: TGTGCCAGCAGCTTGGAGGGGACAGGGAAGGAAGAAAAACTGTTTTTT

D: TRBD2
size: once
J: TRBJ2-1
V: TRBV3-1/TRBV3-2
CDR3: CASTPTSGISEQFF
DNA: TGTGCCAGCACCCCTACTAGCGGGATAAGTGAGCAGTTCTTC

D: TRBD2
size: -
J: TRBJ2-7
V: TRBV4-1
CDR3: CASSHREGSYEQYF
DNA: TGCGCCAGCAGCCACCGGGAGGGCTCCTACGAGCAGTACTTC

D: TRBD1
size: -
J: TRBJ1-2
V: TRBV11-2
CDR3: CASSPGGPYGYTF
DNA: TGTGCCAGCAGCCCAGGGGGCCCCTATGGCTACACCTTC

D: -
size: few
J: TRBJ2-5
V: TRBV5-4
CDR3: CASSLVGTGETQYF
DNA: TGTGCCAGCAGCTTGGTTGGTACAGGGGAGACCCAGTACTTC

D: TRBD2
size: -
J: TRBJ2-2
V: TRBV19
CDR3: CASSKGLAVTGELFF
DNA: TGTGCCAGTAGTAAGGGACTAGCGGTCACCGGGGAGCTGTTTTTT

D: -
size: -
J: TRBJ2-7
V: TRBV18
CDR3: CASSEALYEQYF
DNA: TGTGCCAGCTCGGAGGCACTATACGAGCAGTACTTC